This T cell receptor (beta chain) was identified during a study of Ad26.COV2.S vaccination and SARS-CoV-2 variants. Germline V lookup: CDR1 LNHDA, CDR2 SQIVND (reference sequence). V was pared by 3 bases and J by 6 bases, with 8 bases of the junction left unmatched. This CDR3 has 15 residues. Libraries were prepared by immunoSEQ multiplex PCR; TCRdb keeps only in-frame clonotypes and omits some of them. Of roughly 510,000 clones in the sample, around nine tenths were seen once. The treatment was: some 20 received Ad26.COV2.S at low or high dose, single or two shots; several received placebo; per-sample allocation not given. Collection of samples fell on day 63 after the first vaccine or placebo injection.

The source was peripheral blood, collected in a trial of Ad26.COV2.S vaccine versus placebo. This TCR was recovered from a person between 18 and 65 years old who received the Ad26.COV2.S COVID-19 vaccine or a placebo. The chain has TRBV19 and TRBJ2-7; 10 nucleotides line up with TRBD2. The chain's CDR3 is CASSMEGLAPSEQYF. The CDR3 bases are TGTGCCAGTAGTATGGAGGGACTAGCGCCCTCCGAGCAGTACTTC.